This TCR beta chain is from a study of T-cell memory formation after mild COVID-19. Whole-study context: In these data, TCR clusters were largely donor specific.

This CDR3 has 15 residues. Germline CDR1 reads MNHEY; CDR2 reads SMNVEV (reference sequence). Trimming took 1 base from V and 9 from J, leaving 18 bases between them. Of note for this clonotype: The antigen remains unidentified.

TCRdb reanalysed the 5' RACE reads using MiXCR and keeps one entry per CDR3 protein. The sample lists 310,000 or so distinct CDR3 sequences, around 15% occurring once. Whole-study findings and limits: Pre-infection memory already had some responding clones, implying cross-reactive memory joined. Whether day 37 second-wave clones are SARS-CoV-2-specific was not confirmed.

The gene calls are TRBV27 and TRBJ1-1; D might be TRBD1 (6 bases). Sequencing used PBMCs or a T cell subset sorted from them (not recorded which). This receptor was identified in a man between 18 and 35 years old who had mild COVID-19 (a few samples of this study predate the infection). Cell type and time point are not known. CDR3 nucleotide sequence: TGTGCCAGCAGTTTATTTTCGCATAGGGGGGAACAAGCTTTCTTT. This codes for CASSLFSHRGEQAFF.